This T cell receptor (beta chain) emerged from a study of PD-1 blockade in classical Hodgkin lymphoma (TCRdb year 2020). As for the study more broadly: Nivolumab dosing was 3 mg/kg intravenously every 2 weeks, continuing until either disease progression or unacceptable toxicity. A peripheral blood immune signature of response to PD-1 blockade in classical Hodgkin lymphoma was defined using TCR beta sequencing and CyTOF. Overall study results and their limits: CD4+ but not CD8+ TCR diversity rose significantly by C4D1 (p=0.0027 vs p=0.16), most apparent in complete responders (p=0.02). Trial patients with a complete response had baseline diversity similar to that of newly diagnosed patients, while partial responders and progressors had significantly lower diversity. Baseline TCR diversity was reported to be lower in newly diagnosed patients than in healthy donors, and even lower in relapsed/refractory patients. Patients starting nivolumab less than 1 year after ASCT had lower diversity and were excluded from later analyses to avoid confounding by immune reconstitution. The study was limited to a single clinical trial cohort, and causes of repertoire differences, possibly disease activity or prior therapy, remained undefined.

The Qiagen DNeasy kit was used to extract genomic DNA from unsorted PBMCs and from the negatively selected CD4+ and CD8+ fractions. Using primers that anneal to V and J segments, immunoSEQ multiplex PCR amplified the TCR beta CDR3 regions. A synthetic immune receptor repertoire was used to minimize amplification bias, and any remaining bias was removed computationally after sequencing. The study's processing was this. Custom Python scripts were used to quantify repertoire diversity as the Shannon entropy index. Unsorted, CD4+ and CD8+ repertoires were examined separately, except in combined analyses, for which CD4+ and CD8+ sequences were merged in silico. A clone counted as expanded when the clone's frequency after treatment rose at least 2-fold relative to C1D1, and clones undetected at baseline were given a pseudocount of 0.5. Singleton clones were defined as clones with 0 or 1 copy at C1D1, and non-singleton clones were defined as clones with 2 or more copies. Clones expanded in unsorted samples were assigned a CD4+, CD8+ or unknown annotation through matching of protein sequences in sorted samples from the same patient. Diversity changes from C1D1 to C4D1 were tested in paired samples using Wilcoxon tests. TCRdb took over this immuneACCESS table, retaining in-frame rearrangements with V and J assigned. Such tables are incomplete; in checked studies, under half of the missing clones stem from an unresolved V gene, and the remainder is unexplained. D and trimming were read from the DNA, whereas the V and J calls and clone size are those reported in that table. Present in this sample are around 50,000 clones, under 80% of which were seen just once. The top ten clones comprise roughly 12% of the sample.

In light of the paper, this sample's time point label describes: cycle 4 day 1 (C4D1), after 5 to 7 weeks of nivolumab. Relapse after autologous stem cell transplantation had occurred in all trial patients, and cohorts A, B and C were distinguished by prior brentuximab vedotin exposure. The trial cohort included more than 55 patients with relapsed/refractory classical Hodgkin lymphoma, and each patient had a best overall response of complete response, partial response or progressive disease. In the multi-cohort phase II CheckMate 205 trial, trial patients received single-agent nivolumab. An independent review committee assessed best overall response using the 2007 International Working Group response criteria. Trial PBMCs were collected just before the start of nivolumab (C1D1) and during therapy at cycle 2 day 1 and cycle 4 day 1. Peripheral blood was collected in 8 mL Vacutainer Cell Preparation Tubes, from which PBMCs were isolated by centrifugation and then cryopreserved.

V is shortened by 7 bases, J by 2 bases, and the region joining them spans 15 bases. The germline V gene (reference sequence) provides CDR1 MNHNY and CDR2 SVGAGI. Counted from cysteine to phenylalanine, this CDR3 has 15 amino acids. Here the CDR3 DNA is all that survives: 45 bases in frame from base 1. Details on this clone: The target of this receptor is not known. The record has no base qualities; no much larger clone is one base away.

This material consisted of peripheral blood mononuclear cells (PBMCs), taken before the fourth cycle of nivolumab. This receptor chain uses TRBV6-6 and TRBJ2-4; the D gene is perhaps TRBD1 or TRBD2, as each covers 6 bases. This clonotype was obtained from a human donor with classical Hodgkin lymphoma. The DNA sequence reads TGTGCCAGCAACCTGGGGGGCGCATCCAAAAACATTCAGTACTTC. Its protein is CASNLGGASKNIQYF.